This T cell receptor beta chain is drawn from a study of CD8+CD57+ T cells in acquired aplastic anemia. Whole-study context: Each DNA sample taken from sorted CD4+ and CD8+ cells came to about 3 ug on average. The study's findings and limits: Significance was not reached for CD8+ Simpson's diversity between patients and controls. A set of approximately 29 CD8+ CDR3 sequences was shared between patients and controls, and these sequences appeared highly expressed in patients.

TCR beta VDJ and CDR3 were profiled, and genomic DNA was the template. TCRdb reanalysed the reads using MiXCR and keeps one entry per CDR3 protein. This table has 200,000 to 300,000 distinct CDR3 sequences, roughly 82% appearing once. Turning to this clonotype: Its cognate antigen is unknown.

Patients chosen for sequencing had CD8+CD57+ cells that had expanded, as shown by flow cytometry. Among the patients, all had severe acquired aplastic anemia. Trimming removed 3 bases from V and 13 bases from J, with 25 bases in between. Per germline, CDR1 SGHTA and CDR2 FQGNSA. This CDR3 has 16 amino acids. Sequencing was carried out using sorted CD4+, CD8+, or CD8+CD57+ T cells (not recorded which) from PBMCs. The source of this sequence is a human donor with aplastic anemia. V usage is TRBV7-2 and J usage is TRBJ2-1; D may be TRBD2 (6 bases). CDR3 coding DNA: TGTGCCAGCAGCTTTGAGGGAGGCCCGGGTAGCGAGTATCAGTTCTTC. This encodes CASSFEGGPGSEYQFF.